Listed below are T cell receptor beta chains from one sample, sequenced in a study of T cell repertoires in cytomegalovirus infection. Via MiXCR, TCRdb re-called the reads, giving one row per CDR3 protein. The sample holds around 290,000 distinct CDR3 sequences, roughly 25% seen once. The sample taken for sequencing was PBMCs. Every receptor here comes from a human donor in good health (CMV status not recorded). Some clones in this sample may be carry-over from other donors' samples. The CDR3 runs from the conserved cysteine through the conserved F or W. Each record gives: V gene, J gene, D gene, clone size, CDR3 protein, CDR3 DNA. D genes are given only for firm matches. Clone size is shown for a subset of rows, as once, few, many or a class of expanded clone.

>TRBV10-3|TRBJ2-3|NA|NA
CAIRDSTVDTQYF
TGTGCCATCAGGGACAGCACGGTCGATACGCAGTATTTT
>TRBV6-6|TRBJ2-4|NA|NA
CASSYRQSGKNIQYF
TGTGCCAGCAGTTACCGGCAGTCGGGCAAAAACATTCAGTACTTC
>TRBV5-1|TRBJ2-1|NA|few
CASRIRDSYNEQFF
TGCGCCAGCAGAATCAGGGACTCCTACAATGAGCAGTTCTTC
>TRBV20-1|TRBJ1-1|NA|NA
CSAISGTEAFF
TGCAGTGCTATTAGTGGCACTGAAGCTTTCTTT
>TRBV5-1|TRBJ2-7|TRBD1|NA
CASTRTGGYEQYF
TGCGCCAGCACAAGAACAGGGGGCTACGAGCAGTACTTC
>TRBV20-1|TRBJ1-2|TRBD1|NA
CSARDRTGALYGYTF
TGCAGTGCTAGAGATCGGACAGGGGCGCTCTATGGCTACACCTTC
>TRBV20-1|TRBJ1-6|NA|NA
CSSPGFYGNSPLHF
TGCAGTTCTCCGGGGTTCTATGGGAATTCACCCCTCCACTTT
>TRBV18|TRBJ2-5|NA|many
CASSPGETQYF
TGTGCCAGCAGCCCGGGGGAGACCCAGTACTTC
>TRBV12-3/TRBV12-4|TRBJ1-1|NA|few
CASSPRRMNTEAFF
TGTGCCAGCAGTCCCCGAAGGATGAACACTGAAGCTTTCTTT
>TRBV29-1|TRBJ2-3|TRBD1|NA
CSVGNRGGTDTQYF
TGCAGCGTTGGTAACAGGGGGGGCACAGATACGCAGTATTTT
>TRBV29-1|TRBJ1-5|NA|NA
CSVVVDSNQPQHF
TGCAGCGTTGTTGTAGATAGCAATCAGCCCCAGCATTTT
>TRBV12-3/TRBV12-4|TRBJ2-3|TRBD2|few
CASSLGPIAGGRADTQYF
TGTGCCAGCAGCCTAGGCCCCATAGCGGGAGGCCGGGCAGATACGCAGTATTTT
>TRBV7-2|TRBJ2-7|NA|many
CASSLGGDGRTQQYF
TGTGCCAGCAGCTTAGGGGGTGACGGACGTACGCAGCAGTACTTC
>TRBV28|TRBJ2-7|TRBD1|few
CASSSSVRRTGPTYEQYF
TGTGCCAGCAGTTCCTCCGTCCGCCGGACAGGGCCGACCTACGAGCAGTACTTC
>TRBV19|TRBJ2-6|NA|many
CASSRIGTSGANVLTF
TGTGCCAGTAGCAGAATAGGGACTTCTGGGGCCAACGTCCTGACTTTC
>TRBV18|TRBJ1-1|NA|NA
CASSPPSRVNTEAFF
TGTGCCAGCTCACCACCATCGAGGGTGAACACTGAAGCTTTCTTT
>TRBV20-1|TRBJ2-7|NA|NA
CSARGGTYEQYF
TGCAGTGCCAGGGGGGGCACCTACGAGCAGTACTTC
>TRBV5-1|TRBJ1-1|NA|NA
CASSILHGTEAFF
TGCGCCAGCAGCATCCTACACGGGACTGAAGCTTTCTTT
>TRBV6-2/TRBV6-3|TRBJ2-1|TRBD2|NA
CASKLAGDEQFF
TGTGCCAGCAAACTAGCGGGTGACGAGCAGTTCTTC
>TRBV9|TRBJ2-4|NA|NA
CASSGVPESIQYF
TGTGCCAGCAGCGGGGTTCCGGAAAGCATTCAGTACTTC
>TRBV7-2|TRBJ2-5|TRBD2|many
CASSPRTSVIQETQYF
TGTGCCAGCAGCCCCAGGACTAGCGTAATACAAGAGACCCAGTACTTC
>TRBV9|TRBJ2-3|TRBD1|NA
CASSYPRDRVGDTQYF
TGTGCCAGCAGCTACCCACGGGACAGGGTTGGAGATACGCAGTATTTT
>TRBV5-1|TRBJ1-1|NA|few
CASSLSSNTEAFF
TGCGCCAGCAGCTTAAGTTCTAACACTGAAGCTTTCTTT
>TRBV7-6|TRBJ1-5|TRBD1|many
CASSSGQGRISNQPQHF
TGTGCCAGCAGCTCCGGACAGGGGAGGATAAGCAATCAGCCCCAGCATTTT
>TRBV6-6|TRBJ2-2|NA|NA
CASSYGAGSNTGELFF
TGTGCCAGCAGTTACGGCGCAGGTTCGAACACCGGGGAGCTGTTTTTT
>TRBV28|TRBJ2-4|NA|NA
CASSLRRGGLQNIQYF
TGTGCCAGCAGTTTAAGGAGGGGGGGGCTGCAAAACATTCAGTACTTC
>TRBV7-2|TRBJ2-1|TRBD2|few
CASSGDYRDDEQFF
TGTGCCAGCAGCGGGGACTATCGTGACGATGAGCAGTTCTTC
>TRBV10-3|TRBJ2-7|TRBD2|NA
CAIIRLAGGRFEQYF
TGTGCCATCATCCGACTAGCGGGAGGCCGTTTTGAGCAGTACTTC
>TRBV11-2|TRBJ1-6|TRBD1|few
CASSTDRGRSPLHF
TGTGCCAGCAGCACGGACAGGGGGCGGTCACCCCTCCACTTT